The T cell receptor (beta chain) under discussion was sequenced for a study of T cell responses to AZD1222 COVID-19 vaccine. Points from the study as a whole: Repertoires were collected only later (after the peak T cell response had occurred).

Details on this clone: What it binds is unknown.

Data came from immunoSEQ multiplex PCR; TCRdb stores just in-frame clones and leaves some out. The table shows 130,000 to 150,000 clones, with more than 90% occurring only once. The germline V gene encodes CDR1 LGHDT and CDR2 YNNKEL (reference sequence). The CDR3 spans 13 residues. Trimming cost V 3 bases and J 7 bases, with 9 bases left between them. The specimen was peripheral blood, collected on day 0 of AZD1222 vaccination. This TCR derives from an adult in good health. V is TRBV3-1 (or the pseudogene TRBV3-2) and J is TRBJ2-2; no clear D gene. As DNA, the CDR3 is TGTGCCAGCAGCCAGACCCTGAACGGGGAGCTGTTTTTT. It translates to CASSQTLNGELFF.